Listed below are T cell receptor beta chains from one sample, sequenced in a study of cytomegalovirus exposure and HLA in healthy donors. Clones were sequenced by immunoSEQ multiplex PCR, and TCRdb holds only the in-frame ones, with some missing. Reported are 87,000 or so clones; the ten largest clones contain less than 20%. The sample was PBMCs. These receptors originate from a middle-aged man in good health and CMV-seropositive. Both conserved end residues are part of each CDR3. A D gene is named only where the DNA matches it firmly.

D gene	CDR3 length	V gene	J gene	CDR3 protein	CDR3 DNA
TRBD2	16	TRBV4-3	TRBJ2-7	CASSQERSGSLYEQYF	TGCGCCAGCAGCCAAGAAAGGAGCGGGAGCTTGTACGAGCAGTATTTC
TRBD1	13	TRBV5-1	TRBJ2-7	CASSLGTGYEQYF	TGCGCCAGCAGCTTGGGGACAGGGTACGAGCAGTACTTC
TRBD2	15	TRBV7-9	TRBJ2-3	CASSYGLGGTDTQYF	TGTGCCAGCAGTTACGGACTAGGGGGCACAGATACGCAGTATTTT
TRBD2	13	TRBV7-9	TRBJ2-1	CASRTSGTNEQFF	TGTGCCAGTAGGACTAGCGGGACCAATGAGCAGTTCTTC
TRBD1	15	TRBV18	TRBJ2-3	CASSQDRASRDTQYF	TGTGCCAGCTCACAGGACAGGGCCTCGCGGGATACGCAGTATTTT
TRBD2	15	TRBV5-1	TRBJ2-5	CASSLTAGLQETQYF	TGCGCCAGCAGCCTGACCGCGGGACTACAAGAGACCCAGTACTTC
.	15	TRBV28	TRBJ1-5	CASSLWPIGNQPQHF	TGTGCCAGCAGTTTGTGGCCCATCGGCAATCAGCCCCAGCATTTT
TRBD1	16	TRBV5-6	TRBJ1-2	CASRDRLRVTFGGYTF	TGTGCCAGCAGGGACAGGCTAAGAGTAACTTTTGGGGGCTACACCTTC
TRBD1	17	TRBV28	TRBJ1-2	CASREYSGTGGFRGYTF	TGTGCCAGCAGAGAATATTCCGGGACAGGGGGCTTTAGGGGCTACACCTTC
TRBD2	14	TRBV11-3	TRBJ2-1	CASTLGGNRNEQFF	TGTGCCAGCACCCTGGGGGGGAATCGCAATGAGCAGTTCTTC
TRBD2	16	TRBV7-8	TRBJ2-1	CASSPWLAGGPNEQFF	TGTGCCAGCAGCCCCTGGCTAGCGGGAGGGCCGAATGAGCAGTTCTTC
TRBD1	14	TRBV10-3	TRBJ1-2	CAISGTGEVKGYTF	TGTGCCATCAGTGGGACAGGGGAGGTAAAAGGCTACACCTTC
TRBD1	14	TRBV5-1	TRBJ1-4	CASSLDRGYEKLFF	TGCGCCAGCAGCTTGGACAGGGGATATGAAAAACTGTTTTTT
TRBD1	12	TRBV19	TRBJ2-1	CASSTWTGPRFF	TGTGCCAGTAGTACCTGGACAGGCCCGCGGTTCTTC
.	13	TRBV14	TRBJ2-7	CASSLGLLGEQYF	TGTGCCAGCAGCCTGGGACTTTTGGGGGAGCAGTACTTC
.	13	TRBV5-4	TRBJ1-1	CATSPSMNTEAFF	TGTGCCACCTCCCCTAGCATGAACACTGAAGCTTTCTTT
.	14	TRBV9	TRBJ1-3	CASSVGNTGNTIYF	TGTGCCAGCAGCGTCGGGAACACTGGAAACACCATATATTTT
.	16	TRBV7-9	TRBJ2-6	CASSLSRGSGANVLTF	TGTGCCAGCAGCTTAAGTAGAGGCTCTGGGGCCAACGTCCTGACTTTC
.	18	TRBV4-1	TRBJ2-7	CASSQGGRLRDSAYEQYF	TGCGCCAGCAGCCAAGGGGGTCGGCTGCGGGATAGTGCCTACGAGCAGTACTTC
.	13	TRBV10-3	TRBJ2-7	CAISVRGRDEQYF	TGTGCCATCAGTGTACGAGGGCGCGACGAGCAGTACTTC
.	17	TRBV4-3	TRBJ1-5	CASSQGTGQNSNQPQHF	TGCGCCAGCAGCCAAGGGACCGGACAGAATAGCAATCAGCCCCAGCATTTT
TRBD1	18	TRBV11-3	TRBJ2-6	CASSGRTGGESGANVLTF	TGTGCCAGCAGTGGCCGCACAGGGGGCGAATCTGGGGCCAACGTCCTGACTTTC
.	13	TRBV12-5	TRBJ2-7	CASGFLGGREQYF	TGTGCTAGTGGTTTCCTCGGGGGGCGCGAGCAGTACTTC
TRBD1	15	TRBV19	TRBJ1-2	CASSPWDRVNYGYTF	TGTGCCAGTAGTCCTTGGGACAGGGTAAACTATGGCTACACCTTC
.	14	TRBV7-9	TRBJ1-3	CASSTGQNLNTIYF	TGTGCCAGCAGCACCGGACAGAATCTAAACACCATATATTTT
TRBD1	16	TRBV6-1	TRBJ2-3	CASSVGTGHYRDTQYF	TGTGCCAGCAGTGTTGGGACAGGCCATTACAGGGATACGCAGTATTTT
TRBD2	15	TRBV7-8	TRBJ2-4	CASSPTSGSGNIQYF	TGTGCCAGCAGCCCAACTAGCGGGAGCGGAAACATTCAGTACTTC
TRBD1	15	TRBV7-6	TRBJ1-4	CASSYGTGISEKLFF	TGTGCCAGCAGCTATGGGACAGGGATTTCTGAAAAACTGTTTTTT
TRBD2	16	TRBV18	TRBJ2-7	CASSPYGTSGSYEQYF	TGTGCCAGCTCACCATATGGGACTAGCGGATCCTACGAGCAGTACTTC
TRBD1	16	TRBV28	TRBJ1-5	CASGYQGDNGNQPQHF	TGTGCCAGCGGGTACCAGGGGGATAATGGCAATCAGCCCCAGCATTTT
TRBD1	15	TRBV19	TRBJ2-7	CASRGSGTGTYEQYF	TGTGCCAGTAGAGGTTCCGGGACAGGGACCTACGAGCAGTACTTC
TRBD1	14	TRBV10-3	TRBJ1-4	CAIRGDRSNEKLFF	TGTGCCATCAGGGGGGACAGATCTAATGAAAAACTGTTTTTT
TRBD2	15	TRBV2	TRBJ2-3	CASSPLAGIPDTQYF	TGTGCCAGCAGTCCACTAGCGGGAATCCCAGATACGCAGTATTTT
TRBD1	13	TRBV7-9	TRBJ1-2	CASSFGQGDGYTF	TGTGCCAGCAGCTTCGGACAGGGGGATGGCTACACCTTC
.	15	TRBV29-1	TRBJ2-1	CSAEDWRRSYNEQFF	TGCAGCGCCGAGGACTGGCGACGCTCCTACAATGAGCAGTTCTTC
TRBD1	16	TRBV5-5	TRBJ1-5	CASSRYRDSANQPQHF	TGTGCCAGCAGCCGATACCGGGACAGTGCCAATCAGCCCCAGCATTTT
TRBD1	14	TRBV7-2	TRBJ1-2	CASSQGQGPLSYTF	TGTGCCAGCAGCCAGGGACAGGGGCCACTAAGCTACACCTTC
TRBD2	16	TRBV7-2	TRBJ2-1	CASSFGTSGRRNEQFF	TGTGCCAGCAGCTTTGGGACTAGCGGGAGACGGAATGAGCAGTTCTTC
.	15	TRBV13	TRBJ1-1	CASSLGEGGWTEAFF	TGTGCCAGCAGCTTAGGCGAGGGAGGGTGGACTGAAGCTTTCTTT
TRBD2	14	TRBV29-1	TRBJ2-1	CSGSGLAWDNEQFF	TGCAGCGGCTCGGGACTAGCTTGGGACAATGAGCAGTTCTTC
.	15	TRBV23-1	TRBJ1-4	CASSQSRLSNEKLFF	TGCGCCAGCAGTCAGTCGAGACTGAGTAATGAAAAACTGTTTTTT
TRBD1	14	TRBV18	TRBJ1-1	CASSPGQANTEAFF	TGTGCCAGCTCACCGGGACAGGCTAACACTGAAGCTTTCTTT